This entry lists 14 T cell receptor beta chains sequenced from one sample in a study of PD-1 blockade in mismatch repair-deficient tumors. Sequencing used immunoSEQ multiplex PCR; TCRdb keeps in-frame clones, though not all of them. The data contain 80,000 to 130,000 clones, over 75% of them seen just once; the ten biggest clones take up around 6.6%. The source material was peripheral blood, sampled roughly 35 weeks after starting pembrolizumab. These receptors all come from an adult with mismatch repair-deficient cancer.

This chain uses TRBV9 with TRBJ2-1; 15 nucleotides line up with TRBD2. Germline V gives CDR1 SGDLS, CDR2 YYNGEE. V lost 0 bases, J lost 4 bases, and 5 bases stayed unmatched. The CDR3 runs 18 residues. CDR3 DNA: TGTGCCAGCAGCGTAGCATCAGGGACTAGCGGGAGGTACAATGAGCAGTTCTTC. Translation: CASSVASGTSGRYNEQFF.

This chain links TRBV7-2 with TRBJ2-5; D gene uncertain. CDR3 length equals 15 residues. Trimming left V 3 bases short and J 5 bases short, with 16 bases between. The germline gives CDR1 SGHTA, CDR2 FQGNSA. The CDR3 region is CASSFPALGPETQYF. In DNA, the CDR3 is TGTGCCAGCAGCTTCCCGGCTCTCGGGCCCGAGACCCAGTACTTC.

This clone was seen only once. This chain uses TRBV4-1 with TRBJ2-3; 8 nucleotides agree with TRBD2. The CDR3 is 15 amino acids. J was trimmed by 5 bases and V by 3 bases; bases with no gene match: 7. In germline, CDR1 is MGHRA, CDR2 YSYEKL. CDR3 nucleotide sequence: TGCGCCAGCAGCCAGGGGTCTAGCGGGCGAGATACGCAGTATTTT. It encodes CASSQGSSGRDTQYF.

J is TRBJ2-7 and V is TRBV5-1; TRBD2 might be the D (6 bases). There are 13 residues in the CDR3. CDR1 and CDR2 from the germline V gene are SGHRS and YFSETQ. With 0 bases removed from V and 6 bases from J, the gap between germline ends came to 10 bases. CDR3 sequence reads: CASSLGASVEQYF. In nucleotides, the CDR3 is TGCGCCAGCAGCTTGGGGGCTAGCGTCGAGCAGTACTTC.

This chain links TRBV10-2 with TRBJ2-3; 12 nucleotides match TRBD2. The germline gives CDR1 WSHSY, CDR2 SAAADI. The CDR3 is 16 amino acids. Losses at the gene ends were 7 bases for V and 4 bases for J; bases not matched to a gene: 9. The CDR3 sequence: CASTRASGRVADTQYF. The CDR3 bases are TGCGCCAGCACGAGGGCTAGCGGGAGGGTCGCAGATACGCAGTATTTT.

V gene TRBV30 combines with J gene TRBJ2-1; weak D call: TRBD1 (5 bases). This CDR3 is 14 amino acids long. Germline CDR1 and CDR2: GTSNPN and SVGIG (reference sequence). Between the trimmed V and J ends, which lost 1 base and 7 bases, there was a span of 14 bases. The CDR3 sequence is CAWSAPVKGNEQFF. CDR3 coding DNA: TGTGCCTGGAGTGCCCCTGTCAAGGGGAATGAGCAGTTCTTC.

The chain combines TRBV11-3 with TRBJ1-1; perhaps TRBD1 as D (6 bases). Germline CDR1 and CDR2: SGHNT and YENEEA. V lost 3 bases and J 3 bases, leaving 14 bases between the germline ends. This CDR3 comprises 15 residues. The CDR3 DNA follows: TGTGCCAGCAGCTTTGGTACAGGGCTTTACACTGAAGCTTTCTTT. Translated: CASSFGTGLYTEAFF.

The chain couples TRBV7-9 to TRBJ2-7; D gene uncertain. V lost 3 bases and J 3 bases, leaving 9 bases between the germline ends. The CDR3 totals 13 residues. CDR1 SEHNR and CDR2 FQNEAQ come from the germline V gene (reference sequence). The CDR3 DNA follows: TGTGCCAGCAGCTTGGGCGAACACTACGAGCAGTACTTC. Residues: CASSLGEHYEQYF.

This clone appeared a few times. The chain has TRBV9 and TRBJ1-5; D remains ambiguous. The CDR3 is 14 residues long. Trimming cost V 6 bases and J 4 bases, with 14 bases left between them. CDR1 is SGDLS and CDR2 is YYNGEE in the germline V gene. This CDR3 is CASNRLGQNQPQHF. CDR3 nucleotides: TGTGCCAGCAACAGACTGGGCCAAAATCAGCCCCAGCATTTT.

J is TRBJ1-1 and V is TRBV11-2; tentative D call: TRBD1 (5 bases). This CDR3 is 16 amino acids long. Germline V gene lookup returns CDR1 SGHAT and CDR2 FQNNGV. The V and J ends lost 1 base and 1 base respectively, with 13 bases between them. The CDR3 bases are TGTGCCAGCAGCTTAGGAAAGGCAGGGCCGAACACTGAAGCTTTCTTT. Translation: CASSLGKAGPNTEAFF.

This clone was recorded a few times. V and J are TRBV11-1 and TRBJ2-1; 12 bases are shared with TRBD2. This CDR3 region has 15 residues. Germline V gene sequence: CDR1 SGHAT, CDR2 FQDESV (reference sequence). Trimming at V came to 7 bases and at J to 5 bases, leaving 6 bases not matched to a gene. The CDR3 nucleotides are TGTGCCAGCATCTTGACTAGCGGGAGTCACAATGAGCAGTTCTTC. Translated, it gives CASILTSGSHNEQFF.

This clone has a handful of counts. The chain combines TRBV27 with TRBJ1-2; TRBD1 is a possible D gene (6 bases). There are 14 residues in the CDR3. Between the trimmed V and J ends, which lost 2 bases and 0 bases, there was a span of 7 bases. The germline V gene has CDR1 MNHEY and CDR2 SMNVEV (reference sequence). The CDR3 reads CASSLNRANYGYTF. The CDR3 nucleotides read TGTGCCAGCAGTTTAAACAGGGCTAACTATGGCTACACCTTC.

The chain recombines TRBV6-5 with TRBJ1-1; D uncertain. In germline, CDR1 is MNHEY, CDR2 SVGAGI. V lost 0 bases, J lost 5 bases, and 13 bases lay in between. This CDR3 contains 15 residues. CDR3 nucleotides: TGTGCCAGCAGTTACTCGACCGGCAGGCGGACTGAAGCTTTCTTT. Translated, it gives CASSYSTGRRTEAFF.

This clone has more than one count but fewer than ten. The genes are TRBV18 and TRBJ1-2, with D perhaps TRBD1 (5 bases). CDR1 KGHSH and CDR2 LQKENI come from the germline V gene. The CDR3 runs 14 residues. The V gene lost 3 bases and the J gene lost 3 bases, with 11 bases spanning the gap. The CDR3 here is CASSPGAGDYGYTF. The CDR3 DNA reads as TGTGCCAGCTCACCTGGGGCCGGGGACTATGGCTACACCTTC.